The table lists the clone carrying this T cell receptor beta chain with a few counts. The PCR ran on 60 Vbeta and 13 Jbeta primers. This table comes from immunoSEQ multiplex PCR, and its TCRdb copy is limited to in-frame clones, with some not included. The table has 170,000 or so clones, 77% seen once. Germline loops: CDR1 MNHNS, CDR2 SASEGT. V lost 4 bases, J lost 5 bases, and 15 bases lay in between. The length of the CDR3 is 15 residues. The data belong to a study of cytomegalovirus exposure and HLA in healthy donors. The source material was PBMCs. The chain links TRBV6-1 to TRBJ2-1, with D possibly TRBD1 on 6 matching bases. The receptor was derived from an older woman in good health and CMV-seropositive. CDR3: CASSVFHRDDNEQFF. The CDR3 DNA follows: TGTGCCAGCAGTGTTTTTCACAGGGACGACAATGAGCAGTTCTTC.